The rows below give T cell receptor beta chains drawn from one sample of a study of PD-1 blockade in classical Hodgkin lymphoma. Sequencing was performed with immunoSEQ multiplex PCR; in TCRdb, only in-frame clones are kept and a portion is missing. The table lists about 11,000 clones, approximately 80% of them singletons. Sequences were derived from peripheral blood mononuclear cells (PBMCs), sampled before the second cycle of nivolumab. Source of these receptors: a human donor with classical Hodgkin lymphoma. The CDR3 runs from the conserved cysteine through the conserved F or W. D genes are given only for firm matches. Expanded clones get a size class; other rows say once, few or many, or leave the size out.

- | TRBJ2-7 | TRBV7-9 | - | TGTGCCAGCAGCTTAGTGCTTCAGCACCCCTACGAGCAGTACTTC | CASSLVLQHPYEQYF
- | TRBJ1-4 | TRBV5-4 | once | TGTGCCAGCAGCCAGGCAACTAATGAAAAACTGTTTTTT | CASSQATNEKLFF
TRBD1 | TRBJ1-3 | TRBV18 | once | TGTGCCAGCTCACCGGGGGGACAGCTTGGAAACACCATATATTTT | CASSPGGQLGNTIYF
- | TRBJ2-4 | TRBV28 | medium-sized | TGTGCCAGCAGAGATCCGAAATGGGTTCAGTACTTC | CASRDPKWVQYF
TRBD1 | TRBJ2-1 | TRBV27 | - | TGTGCCAGCAGGCAGGACAGGGATGAGCAGTTCTTC | CASRQDRDEQFF
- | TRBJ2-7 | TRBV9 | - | TGTGCCAGCAGCGCTGGAGGGGGGGCAAGGAACGAGCAGTACTTC | CASSAGGGARNEQYF
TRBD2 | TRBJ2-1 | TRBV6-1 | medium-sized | TGTGCCAGCAGTGTAATAGCGGGTCTAAACAATGAGCAGTTCTTC | CASSVIAGLNNEQFF
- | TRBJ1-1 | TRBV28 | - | TGTGCCAGCAGGGTTTTGGGGGGCGGGAACACTGAAGCTTTCTTT | CASRVLGGGNTEAFF
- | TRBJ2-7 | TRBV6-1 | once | TGTGCCAGCAGTGAACGGTCGTGGACCACAGGATCTTACTACGAGCAGTACTTC | CASSERSWTTGSYYEQYF
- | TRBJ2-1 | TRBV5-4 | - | TGTGCCAGCAGCATTCCACCCCATGGACAGCCGTTCTTC | CASSIPPHGQPFF
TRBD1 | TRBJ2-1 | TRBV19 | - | TGTGCCAGTAGTATGTCGGACAGGGTGGGAAATGAGCAGTTCTTC | CASSMSDRVGNEQFF
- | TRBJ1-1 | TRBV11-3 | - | TGTGCCAGCAGCTTAGGGGACACTGAAGCTTTCTTT | CASSLGDTEAFF
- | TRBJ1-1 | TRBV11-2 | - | TGTGCCAGCAGCTTGGACAGGAACACTGAAGCTTTCTTT | CASSLDRNTEAFF
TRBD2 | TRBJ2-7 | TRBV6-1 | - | TGTGCCAGCAGTGAATACCAAAGCGGGAGTTACGAGCAGTACTTC | CASSEYQSGSYEQYF
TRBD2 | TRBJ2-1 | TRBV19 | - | TGTGCCAGTAGTATATCTGGGGAGGGCTCGAGCTCCTACAATGAGCAGTTCTTC | CASSISGEGSSSYNEQFF
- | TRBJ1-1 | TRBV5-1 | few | TGCGCCAGCAGCGACAAGGCCTCGGCGAACACTGAAGCTTTCTTT | CASSDKASANTEAFF
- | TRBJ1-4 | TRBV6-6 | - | TGTGCCAGCAGTTCGGACCTCCCCAGCCTAGGAAAACTGTTTTTT | CASSSDLPSLGKLFF
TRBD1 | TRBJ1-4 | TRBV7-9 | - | TGTGCCAGCAGCCTCCGAGCCGGGACAGGCCGTTCAACTAATGAAAAACTGTTTTTT | CASSLRAGTGRSTNEKLFF
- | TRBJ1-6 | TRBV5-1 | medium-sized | TGCGCCAGCAGCCAGGGACACGGCGACTATAATTCACCCCTCCACTTT | CASSQGHGDYNSPLHF
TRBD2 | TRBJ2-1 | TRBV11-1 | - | TGTGCCAGCAGCTTAATACCCCTCCAGCGGGGGTGGTACAATGAGCAGTTCTTC | CASSLIPLQRGWYNEQFF
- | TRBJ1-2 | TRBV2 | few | TGTGCCAGCAGTGAAACGACAGTCTATGGCTACACCTTC | CASSETTVYGYTF
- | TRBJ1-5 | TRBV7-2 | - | TGTGCCAGCAGCTTACGGGGGAATCAGCCCCAGCATTTT | CASSLRGNQPQHF
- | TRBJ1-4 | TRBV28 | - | TGTGCCAGCAGTTTAGGACAGATAGTAGGCCGGGGGACTAATGAAAAACTGTTTTTT | CASSLGQIVGRGTNEKLFF
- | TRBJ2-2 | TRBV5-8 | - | TGTGCCAGCAGTTTGGGCCGGCGGGACACCGGGGAGCTGTTTTTT | CASSLGRRDTGELFF
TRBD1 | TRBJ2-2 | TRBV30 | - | TGTGCCTGGAGTATGGACAGGCCCGACACCGGGGAGCTGTTTTTT | CAWSMDRPDTGELFF
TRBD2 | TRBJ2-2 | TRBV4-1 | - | TGCGCCAGCAGCCAAGGAGGGCTAGCGGGAGCGGGGACCGGGGAGCTGTTTTTT | CASSQGGLAGAGTGELFF
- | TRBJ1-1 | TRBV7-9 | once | TGTGCCAGCAGCTTAGCCCCAGGAGGCCTTACTGAAGCTTTCTTT | CASSLAPGGLTEAFF
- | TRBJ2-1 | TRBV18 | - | TGTGCCAGCTCACCACCCTACAATGAGCAGTTCTTC | CASSPPYNEQFF
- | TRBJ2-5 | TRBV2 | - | TGTGCCAGCAGTGAAGATGGGGAAGAGACCCAGTACTTC | CASSEDGEETQYF
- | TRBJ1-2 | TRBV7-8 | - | TGTGCCAGCAGCTTATCTAACTATGGCTACACCTTC | CASSLSNYGYTF
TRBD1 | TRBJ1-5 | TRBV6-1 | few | TGTGCCAGCAGTCAGGGGGGGGCCGGCAATCAGCCCCAGCATTTT | CASSQGGAGNQPQHF
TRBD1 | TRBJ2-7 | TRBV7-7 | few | TGTGCTAGCAGCTTACAGGGGTCGTCCGAGCAGTACTTC | CASSLQGSSEQYF
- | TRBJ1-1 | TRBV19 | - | TGTGCCACTTCAGGGACAATAGACGGCACTGAAGCTTTCTTT | CATSGTIDGTEAFF
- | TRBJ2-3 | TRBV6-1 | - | TGTGCCAGCAGTTTCCGGGACCTAACCACAGATACGCAGTATTTT | CASSFRDLTTDTQYF
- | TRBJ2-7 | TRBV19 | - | TGTGCCAGTAGTACCTTGGGAGAAAGCTCCTACGAGCAGTACTTC | CASSTLGESSYEQYF
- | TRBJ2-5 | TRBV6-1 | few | TGTGCCAGCTCCACGGGCGGGACCCAAGAGACCCAGTACTTC | CASSTGGTQETQYF
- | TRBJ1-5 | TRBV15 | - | TGTGCCACAGGGGAGGGGGGCAATCAGCCCCAGCATTTT | CATGEGGNQPQHF
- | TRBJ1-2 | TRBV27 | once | TGTGCCAGCAGTTTGAAAACTGGAGGTGGCTATGGCTACACCTTC | CASSLKTGGGYGYTF
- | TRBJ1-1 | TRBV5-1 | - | TGCGCCAGCAGCTTGGTCCAGGGTAGGAACACTGAAGCTTTCTTT | CASSLVQGRNTEAFF
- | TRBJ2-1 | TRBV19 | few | TGTGCCAGTAGTTCCAGTAATGAGCAGTTCTTC | CASSSSNEQFF
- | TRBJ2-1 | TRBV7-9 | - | TGTGCCAGCAGCCCGCTGGGAATTTACAATGAGCAGTTCTTC | CASSPLGIYNEQFF
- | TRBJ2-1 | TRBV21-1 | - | TGTGCCAGCAGCAATCACGGACAGGGGAGGGCTAGCGGGAGACGGCGCGATGAGCAGTTCTTC | CASSNHGQGRASGRRRDEQFF
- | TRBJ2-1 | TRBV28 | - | TGTGCCAGCAGTTTCCGGCCCAACTACAATGAGCAGTTCTTC | CASSFRPNYNEQFF
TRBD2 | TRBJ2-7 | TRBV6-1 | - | TGTGCCAGCAGTGAAGGTAGCGGGAGCTCCTACGAGCAGTACTTC | CASSEGSGSSYEQYF
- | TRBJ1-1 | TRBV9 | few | TGTGCCAGCAGCGTTATCAGTGAGTTGGGCACTGAAGCTTTCTTT | CASSVISELGTEAFF